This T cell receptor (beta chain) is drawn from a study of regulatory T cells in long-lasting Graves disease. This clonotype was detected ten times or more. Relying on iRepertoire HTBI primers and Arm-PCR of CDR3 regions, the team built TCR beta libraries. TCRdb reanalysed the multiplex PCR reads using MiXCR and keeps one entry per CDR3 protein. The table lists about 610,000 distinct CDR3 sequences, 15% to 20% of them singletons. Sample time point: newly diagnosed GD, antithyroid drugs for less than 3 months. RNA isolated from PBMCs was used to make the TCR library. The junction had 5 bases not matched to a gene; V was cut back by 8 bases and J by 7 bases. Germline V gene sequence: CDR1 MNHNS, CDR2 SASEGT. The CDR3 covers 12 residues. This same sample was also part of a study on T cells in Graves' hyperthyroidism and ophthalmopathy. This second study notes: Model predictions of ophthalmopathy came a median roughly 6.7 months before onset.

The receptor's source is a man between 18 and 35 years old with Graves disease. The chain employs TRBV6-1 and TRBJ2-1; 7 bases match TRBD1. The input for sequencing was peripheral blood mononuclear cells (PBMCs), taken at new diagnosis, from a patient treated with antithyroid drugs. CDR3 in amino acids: CASHRGPNEQFF. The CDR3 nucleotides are TGTGCCAGCCACAGGGGCCCTAATGAGCAGTTCTTC.